The present T cell receptor beta chain was sequenced within a study of T cells after yellow fever vaccination. TCRdb reprocessed the 5' RACE reads via MiXCR and lists one record per CDR3 protein. This sample has about 320,000 distinct CDR3 sequences, with 3.5% to 4.5% found just once. Comment on this clonotype: Antigen: not known.

Study-level results: Subsequent booster samples again held most clones from primary vaccination (under 98% CD4, about 85% CD8). The study found a weaker secondary response that peaked faster, day 5 versus 15. Clonotypes found in both CD4 and CD8 compartments made up a small share.

This receptor was obtained from a man younger than 35 who received the YFV17D yellow fever vaccine. Specimen: PBMCs, collected 15 days after the yellow fever booster vaccination.

Here the CDR3 DNA reads TGTGCCAGCAGCTTACAAGGGGGGAGGGAAGAGACCCAGTACTTC. It specifies CASSLQGGREETQYF. The chain carries TRBV7-2 and TRBJ2-5, with a tentative D call TRBD2 (7 bases). V lost 2 bases and J 3 bases, leaving 13 bases between the germline ends. Germline loops: CDR1 SGHTA, CDR2 FQGNSA. The CDR3 covers 15 residues.